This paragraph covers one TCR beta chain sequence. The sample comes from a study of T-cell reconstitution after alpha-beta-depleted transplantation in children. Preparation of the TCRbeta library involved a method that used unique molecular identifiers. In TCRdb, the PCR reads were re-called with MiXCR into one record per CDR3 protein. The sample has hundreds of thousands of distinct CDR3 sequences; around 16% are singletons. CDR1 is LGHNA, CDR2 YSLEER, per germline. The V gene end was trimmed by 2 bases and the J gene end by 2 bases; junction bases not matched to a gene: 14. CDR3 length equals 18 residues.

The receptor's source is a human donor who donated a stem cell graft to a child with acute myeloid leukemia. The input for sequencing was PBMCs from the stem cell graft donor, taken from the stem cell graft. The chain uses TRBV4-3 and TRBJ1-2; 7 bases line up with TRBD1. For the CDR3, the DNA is TGCGCCAGCAGCCAAAGGCCTCAAACAGGGGTGGGAAACTATGGCTACACCTTC. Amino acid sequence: CASSQRPQTGVGNYGYTF.